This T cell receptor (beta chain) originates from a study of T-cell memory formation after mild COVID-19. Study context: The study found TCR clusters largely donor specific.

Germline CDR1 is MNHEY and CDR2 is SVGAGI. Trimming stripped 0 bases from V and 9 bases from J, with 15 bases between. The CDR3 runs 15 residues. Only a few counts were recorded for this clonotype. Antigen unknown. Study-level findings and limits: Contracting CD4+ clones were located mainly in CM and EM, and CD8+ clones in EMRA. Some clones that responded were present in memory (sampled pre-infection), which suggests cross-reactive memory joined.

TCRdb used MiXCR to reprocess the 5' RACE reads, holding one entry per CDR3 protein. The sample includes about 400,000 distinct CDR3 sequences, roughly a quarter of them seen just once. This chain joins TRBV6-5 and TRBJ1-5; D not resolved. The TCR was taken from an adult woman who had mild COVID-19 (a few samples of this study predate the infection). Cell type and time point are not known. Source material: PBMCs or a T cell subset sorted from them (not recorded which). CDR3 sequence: CASSYSSDGQGPQHF. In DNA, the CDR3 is TGTGCCAGCAGTTACTCTTCGGACGGTCAAGGGCCCCAGCATTTT.